The source of this T cell receptor beta chain is a study of blood T cell repertoires in COVID-19. Overall study: Spain, Italy and the United States supplied samples that represented acute and convalescent COVID-19. PBMCs, B-cell-depleted T cells, or T cells were the source of the cDNA or gDNA that made up the material.

Trimming cost V 2 bases and J 10 bases; bases outside gene matches: 5. The CDR3 runs 15 residues. Germline V CDR1 and CDR2: MNHEY, SVGAGI. Study processing details: Amplification of reference gene primers provided the estimated nucleated cell counts. Using immunoSEQ multiplex PCR, the repertoire was profiled, and TCRdb retains in-frame clones only, with some absent. Clonal size and the V and J genes are those of that table, whereas D and trimming came from the DNA. The data show over 100,000 clones, 85% to 90% seen once. The J gene is TRBJ1-6, the V gene TRBV6-5; 10 nucleotides match TRBD1. Sequencing used peripheral blood. This TCR came from a human donor with acute or convalescent COVID-19. The donor label of this sample is uncertain. This chain's CDR3 is CASSYAGTGDSPLHF. The CDR3 coding sequence is TGTGCCAGCAGTTACGCCGGGACAGGGGACTCACCCCTCCACTTT.